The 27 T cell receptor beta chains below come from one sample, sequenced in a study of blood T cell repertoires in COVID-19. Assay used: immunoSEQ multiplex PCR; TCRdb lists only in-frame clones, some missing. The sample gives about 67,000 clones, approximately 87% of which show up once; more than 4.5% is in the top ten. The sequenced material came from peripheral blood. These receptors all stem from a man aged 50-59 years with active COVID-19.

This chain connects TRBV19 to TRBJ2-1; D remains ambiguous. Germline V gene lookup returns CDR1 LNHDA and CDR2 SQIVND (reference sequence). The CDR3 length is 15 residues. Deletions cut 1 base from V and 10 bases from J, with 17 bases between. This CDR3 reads CASSIVGAIWREQFF. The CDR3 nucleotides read TGTGCCAGTAGTATAGTCGGAGCTATTTGGCGAGAGCAGTTCTTC.

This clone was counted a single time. Here the CDR3 reads CASSLGGQGRYEQYF. The CDR3 DNA sequence: TGTGCCAGCAGCTTAGGGGGACAGGGACGGTACGAGCAGTACTTC. V gene TRBV11-2 combines with J gene TRBJ2-7; 9 bases agree with TRBD1. Losses at the gene ends were 1 base for V and 4 bases for J; bases not matched to a gene: 5. CDR3 size: 15 residues. Germline CDR1 is SGHAT and CDR2 is FQNNGV.

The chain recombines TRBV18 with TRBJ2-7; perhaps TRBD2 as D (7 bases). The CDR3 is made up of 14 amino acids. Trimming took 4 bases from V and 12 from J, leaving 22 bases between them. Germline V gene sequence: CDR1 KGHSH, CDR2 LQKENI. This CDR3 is CASSQSPGGRMLYF. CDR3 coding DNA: TGTGCCAGCTCACAAAGTCCGGGGGGCCGTATGCTGTACTTC. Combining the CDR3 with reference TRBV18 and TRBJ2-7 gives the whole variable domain NAGVMQNPRHLVRRRGQEARLRCSPMKGHSHVYWYRQLPEEGLKFMVYLQKENIIDESGMPKERFSAEFPKEGPSILRIQQVVRGDSAAYFCASSQSPGGRMLYFGPGTRLTVT.

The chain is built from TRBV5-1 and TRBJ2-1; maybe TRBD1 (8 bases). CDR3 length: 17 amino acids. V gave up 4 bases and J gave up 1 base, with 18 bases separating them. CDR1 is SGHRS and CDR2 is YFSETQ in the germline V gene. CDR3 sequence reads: CASSASQGGLSYNEQFF. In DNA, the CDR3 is TGCGCCAGCAGCGCCTCACAGGGGGGGCTGTCCTACAATGAGCAGTTCTTC.

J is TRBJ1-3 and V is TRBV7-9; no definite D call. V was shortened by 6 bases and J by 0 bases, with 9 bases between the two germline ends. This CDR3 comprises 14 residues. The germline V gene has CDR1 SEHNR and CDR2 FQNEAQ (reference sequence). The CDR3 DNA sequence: TGTGCCAGCAGTCAAAGCCCCTCTGGAAACACCATATATTTT. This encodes CASSQSPSGNTIYF.

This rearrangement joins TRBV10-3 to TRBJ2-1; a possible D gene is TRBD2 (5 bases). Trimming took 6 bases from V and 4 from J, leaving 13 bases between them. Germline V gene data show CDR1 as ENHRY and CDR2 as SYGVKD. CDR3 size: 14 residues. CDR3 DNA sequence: TGTGCCATCAGCGTTCGGGGTTTATACAATGAGCAGTTCTTC. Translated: CAISVRGLYNEQFF.

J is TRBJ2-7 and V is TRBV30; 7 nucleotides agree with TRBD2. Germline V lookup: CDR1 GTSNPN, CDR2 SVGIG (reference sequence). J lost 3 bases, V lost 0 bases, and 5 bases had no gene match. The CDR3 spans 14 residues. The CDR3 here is CAWSVVGGNYEQYF. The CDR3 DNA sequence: TGTGCCTGGAGTGTAGTCGGGGGGAACTACGAGCAGTACTTC.

In DNA, the CDR3 is TGTGCCAGCAGCGCACCGGGACAGGGACAAACCTCGGGGGGCTACACCTTC. Translating gives CASSAPGQGQTSGGYTF. The V call is TRBV5-6, the J call TRBJ1-2, with 9 positions matching TRBD1. The V gene end was trimmed by 4 bases and the J gene end by 8 bases; junction bases not matched to a gene: 18. Germline V gives CDR1 SGHDT, CDR2 YYEEEE. The CDR3 extends over 17 amino acids.

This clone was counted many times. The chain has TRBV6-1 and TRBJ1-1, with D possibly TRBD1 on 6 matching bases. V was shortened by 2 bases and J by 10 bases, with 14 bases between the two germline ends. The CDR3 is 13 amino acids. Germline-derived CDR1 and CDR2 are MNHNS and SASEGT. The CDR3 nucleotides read TGTGCCAGCAGTGAAAGTAGGGGGAGAGGAGCTTTCTTT. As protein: CASSESRGRGAFF.

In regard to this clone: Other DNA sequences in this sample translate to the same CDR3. The chain's CDR3 is CASSPGQGPYEQYF. CDR3 nucleotides: TGTGCCAGTAGCCCGGGACAGGGACCCTACGAGCAGTACTTC. This chain connects TRBV19 to TRBJ2-7; 9 nucleotides line up with TRBD1. The CDR3 covers 14 residues. The V segment lost 6 bases and the J segment 2 bases; nucleotides outside the gene matches: 5. Germline V gives CDR1 LNHDA, CDR2 SQIVND (reference sequence).

CDR3 region: CATRRNDEAFF. DNA for the CDR3: TGTGCCACCAGGAGGAATGATGAAGCTTTCTTT. This chain joins TRBV24-1 and TRBJ1-1; D gene uncertain. The CDR3 extends over 11 amino acids. CDR1 and CDR2 from the germline V gene are KGHDR and SFDVKD. Trimming shortened V by 7 bases and J by 7 bases, and 9 bases separated the two germline ends.

The CDR3 region is CAISPTGGSDGEQFF. The DNA for the CDR3 is TGTGCCATCAGTCCCACTGGCGGGAGTGACGGTGAGCAGTTCTTC. V gene TRBV10-3 combines with J gene TRBJ2-1, with TRBD2 identical over 7 bases. Germline trimming cut 5 bases from V and 9 bases from J; bases unmatched to any gene: 13. Germline CDR1 and CDR2: ENHRY and SYGVKD. The CDR3 runs to 15 residues.

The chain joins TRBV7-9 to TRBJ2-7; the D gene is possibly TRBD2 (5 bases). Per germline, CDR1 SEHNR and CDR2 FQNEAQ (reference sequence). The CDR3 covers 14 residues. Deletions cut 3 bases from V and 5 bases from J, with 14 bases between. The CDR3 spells CASSFSGSSHEQYF. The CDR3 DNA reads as TGTGCCAGCAGCTTTTCGGGGTCTAGCCACGAGCAGTACTTC.

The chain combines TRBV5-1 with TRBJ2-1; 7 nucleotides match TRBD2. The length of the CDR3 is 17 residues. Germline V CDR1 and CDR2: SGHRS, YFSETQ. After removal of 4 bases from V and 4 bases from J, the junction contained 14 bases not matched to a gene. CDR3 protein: CASSREGATGGYNEQFF. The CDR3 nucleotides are TGCGCCAGCAGCCGGGAAGGAGCTACGGGAGGTTACAATGAGCAGTTCTTC.

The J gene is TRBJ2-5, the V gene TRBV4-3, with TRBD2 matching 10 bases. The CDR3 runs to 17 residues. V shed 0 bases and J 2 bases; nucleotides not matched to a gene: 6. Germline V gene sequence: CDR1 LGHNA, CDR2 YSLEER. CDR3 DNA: TGCGCCAGCAGCCAAGATGTAGCGGGAGGTTGGCAAGAGACCCAGTACTTC. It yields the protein CASSQDVAGGWQETQYF.

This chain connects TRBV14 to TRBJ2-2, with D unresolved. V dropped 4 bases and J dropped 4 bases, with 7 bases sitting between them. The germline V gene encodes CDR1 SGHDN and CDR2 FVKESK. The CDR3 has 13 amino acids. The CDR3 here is CASSLFVTGELFF. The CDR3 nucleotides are TGTGCCAGCAGCCTCTTTGTCACCGGGGAGCTGTTTTTT.

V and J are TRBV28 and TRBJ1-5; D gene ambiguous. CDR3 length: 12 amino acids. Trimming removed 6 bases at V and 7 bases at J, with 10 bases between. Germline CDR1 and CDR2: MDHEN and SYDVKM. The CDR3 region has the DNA TGTGCCAGCAGACTAGGACCGCAGCCCCAGCATTTT. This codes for CASRLGPQPQHF.

CDR3 loop: CASSPKRDRSNEQYF. Here the CDR3 DNA reads TGTGCCAGCTCACCAAAAAGGGACAGATCTAACGAGCAGTACTTC. This sequence joins TRBV18 and TRBJ2-7; 7 nucleotides align to TRBD1. Trimming removed 2 bases from V and 5 bases from J; junction bases left unmatched: 9. The CDR3 consists of 15 residues. In germline, CDR1 is KGHSH, CDR2 LQKENI.

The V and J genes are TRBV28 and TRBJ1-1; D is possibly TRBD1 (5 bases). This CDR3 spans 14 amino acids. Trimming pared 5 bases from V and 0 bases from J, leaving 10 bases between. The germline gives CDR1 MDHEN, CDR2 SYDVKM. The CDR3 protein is CASSPWGVNTEAFF. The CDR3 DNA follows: TGTGCCAGCAGTCCCTGGGGGGTGAACACTGAAGCTTTCTTT.

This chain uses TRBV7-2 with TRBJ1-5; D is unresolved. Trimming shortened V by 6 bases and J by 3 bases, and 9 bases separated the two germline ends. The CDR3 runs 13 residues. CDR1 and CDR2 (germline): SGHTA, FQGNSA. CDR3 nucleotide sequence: TGTGCCAGCAGGGCAGATTCCAATCAGCCCCAGCATTTT. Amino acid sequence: CASRADSNQPQHF.

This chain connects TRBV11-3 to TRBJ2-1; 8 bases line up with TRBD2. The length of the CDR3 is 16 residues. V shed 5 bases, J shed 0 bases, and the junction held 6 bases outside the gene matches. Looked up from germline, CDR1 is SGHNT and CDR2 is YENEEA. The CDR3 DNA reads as TGTGCCAGCAGCCCCGGGCGGGGGGACTCCTACAATGAGCAGTTCTTC. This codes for CASSPGRGDSYNEQFF. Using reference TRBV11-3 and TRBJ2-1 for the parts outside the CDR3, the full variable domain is EAGVVQSPRYKIIEKKQPVAFWCNPISGHNTLYWYLQNLGQGPELLIRYENEEAVDDSQLPKDRFSAERLKGVDSTLKIQPAELGDSAVYLCASSPGRGDSYNEQFFGPGTRLTVL.

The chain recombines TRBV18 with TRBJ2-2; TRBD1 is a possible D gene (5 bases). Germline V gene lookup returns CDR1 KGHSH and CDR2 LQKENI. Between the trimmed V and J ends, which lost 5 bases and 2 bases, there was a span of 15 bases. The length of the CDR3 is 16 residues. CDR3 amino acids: CASSGEDSYNTGELFF. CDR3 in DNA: TGTGCCAGCTCAGGGGAAGACAGCTACAACACCGGGGAGCTGTTTTTT.

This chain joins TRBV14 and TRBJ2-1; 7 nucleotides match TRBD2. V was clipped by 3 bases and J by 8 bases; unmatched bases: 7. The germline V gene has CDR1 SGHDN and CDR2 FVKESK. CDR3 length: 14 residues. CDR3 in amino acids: CASSHDWEGDEQFF. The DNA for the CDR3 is TGTGCCAGCAGCCACGACTGGGAGGGAGATGAGCAGTTCTTC.

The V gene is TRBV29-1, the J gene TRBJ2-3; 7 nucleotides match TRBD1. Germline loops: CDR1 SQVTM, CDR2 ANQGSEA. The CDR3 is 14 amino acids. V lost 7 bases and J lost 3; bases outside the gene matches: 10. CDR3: CSAEQGFGTDTQYF. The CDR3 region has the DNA TGCAGCGCCGAACAGGGGTTTGGGACAGATACGCAGTATTTT.

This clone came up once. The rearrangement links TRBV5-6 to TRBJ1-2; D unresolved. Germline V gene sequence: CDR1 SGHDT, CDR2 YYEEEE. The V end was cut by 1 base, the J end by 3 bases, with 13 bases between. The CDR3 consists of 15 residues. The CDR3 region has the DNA TGTGCCAGCAGCTTGATAATGTTGAGGTACTATGGCTACACCTTC. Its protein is CASSLIMLRYYGYTF.

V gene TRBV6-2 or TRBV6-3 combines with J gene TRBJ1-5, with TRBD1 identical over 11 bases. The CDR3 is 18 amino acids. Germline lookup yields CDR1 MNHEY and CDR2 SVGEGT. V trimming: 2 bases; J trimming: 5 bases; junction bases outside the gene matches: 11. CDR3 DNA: TGTGCCAGCAGTTACCGCGGACAGGGGGCCAAGATATATCAGCCCCAGCATTTT. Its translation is CASSYRGQGAKIYQPQHF.

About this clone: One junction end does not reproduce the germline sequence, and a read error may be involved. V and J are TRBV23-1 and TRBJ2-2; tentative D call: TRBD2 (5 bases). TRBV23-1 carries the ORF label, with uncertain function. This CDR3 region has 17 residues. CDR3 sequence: CASSPAPRRAEHRGAVF. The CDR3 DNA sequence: TGCGCCAGCAGTCCGGCCCCGCGACGGGCAGAACACCGGGGAGCTGTTTTT.